Following are 22 T cell receptor beta chains from one sample sequenced in a study of T cells in lung cancer brain metastases. The assay was immunoSEQ multiplex PCR, and TCRdb's table has in-frame clones only and misses some. This sample has about 6,200 clones, with approximately 90% found just once. The sequencing input was tumor tissue from the primary lung tumor. All receptors derive from a man over 45 with non-small cell lung cancer.

The V and J genes are TRBV18 and TRBJ2-7; D gene uncertain. The ends were cut back, 0 bases at V and 3 bases at J, with 6 bases in the middle. This CDR3 contains 13 residues. Germline loops: CDR1 KGHSH, CDR2 LQKENI. CDR3 sequence (DNA): TGTGCCAGCTCACCACCGGGGTACTACGAGCAGTACTTC. This encodes CASSPPGYYEQYF.

The chain recombines TRBV6-5 with TRBJ1-1; D ambiguous. The V end was cut by 6 bases, the J end by 5 bases, with 13 bases between. Germline values: CDR1 MNHEY, CDR2 SVGAGI. CDR3 size: 13 residues. Here the CDR3 DNA reads TGTGCCAGCAGCCCCGGACGGTTAACTGAAGCTTTCTTT. This encodes CASSPGRLTEAFF.

The chain recombines TRBV2 with TRBJ2-7, with D tentatively TRBD1 (7 bases). The V end was cut by 11 bases, the J end by 2 bases, with 13 bases between. Germline assignment: CDR1 SNHLY and CDR2 FYNNEI. This CDR3 has 12 amino acids. Here the CDR3 reads CAGQGGPYEQYF. CDR3 sequence (DNA): TGTGCCGGCCAGGGGGGCCCCTACGAGCAGTACTTC.

The rearrangement joins TRBV2 to TRBJ1-5; TRBD1 aligns across 8 bases. V gave up 6 bases and J gave up 1 base; unmatched junction bases: 5. This CDR3 region has 15 residues. CDR1 and CDR2 from the germline V gene are SNHLY and FYNNEI. In DNA, the CDR3 is TGTGCCAGCAGGGAACGACAGGGGAGCAATCAGCCCCAGCATTTT. As protein: CASRERQGSNQPQHF.

This clone came up a few times. This CDR3 is also generated by other DNA sequences in the sample. The J gene is TRBJ2-1, the V gene TRBV19; 11 bases are a match to TRBD2. The CDR3 covers 15 residues. Germline V gene sequence: CDR1 LNHDA, CDR2 SQIVND (reference sequence). Trimming took 6 bases from V and 3 from J; bases not matched to a gene: 4. CDR3 in DNA: TGTGCCAGTAGCATGACTAGCGGGGACTACAATGAGCAGTTCTTC. Translating it yields CASSMTSGDYNEQFF.

CDR3 nucleotide sequence: TGTGCCAGCAGTCCCCTGATTTGGGAGACCCAGTACTTC. This gives the protein CASSPLIWETQYF. The rearrangement links TRBV6-1 to TRBJ2-5; D remains unclear. The CDR3 is 13 residues long. Germline CDR1 reads MNHNS; CDR2 reads SASEGT. Between the trimmed V and J ends, which lost 5 bases and 5 bases, there was a span of 12 bases.

The chain is built from TRBV11-3 and TRBJ2-1; D unclear. This CDR3 contains 15 residues. The V end was cut by 0 bases, the J end by 0 bases, with 6 bases between. Germline CDR1 SGHNT, CDR2 YENEEA. CDR3 loop: CASSLEHSSYNEQFF. CDR3 bases: TGTGCCAGCAGCTTAGAGCATTCCTCCTACAATGAGCAGTTCTTC.

The genes are TRBV7-2 and TRBJ1-2; weak D call: TRBD1 (5 bases). Germline assignment: CDR1 SGHTA and CDR2 FQGNSA. V was pared by 0 bases and J by 4 bases, with 9 bases between. This CDR3 is 14 amino acids long. The CDR3 sequence is CASSLAGAGYGYTF. In nucleotides, the CDR3 is TGTGCCAGCAGCTTAGCAGGGGCGGGCTATGGCTACACCTTC.

In this sample, this clone turned up once. The chain employs TRBV9 and TRBJ2-3; TRBD2 matches at 7 bases. Per germline, CDR1 SGDLS and CDR2 YYNGEE. CDR3 size: 15 residues. After removal of 3 bases from V and 4 bases from J, the junction contained 8 bases not matched to a gene. The DNA for the CDR3 is TGTGCCAGCAGCGCCGCCGGGACTAAGGCAGATACGCAGTATTTT. As protein: CASSAAGTKADTQYF.

This clone occurred once. The chain combines TRBV14 with TRBJ1-2; D remains ambiguous. The CDR3 sequence is 13 residues long. The germline V gene encodes CDR1 SGHDN and CDR2 FVKESK. The germline V and J ends were trimmed by 1 base and 7 bases, with 10 bases remaining between them. The CDR3 loop is CASSQGATSGYTF. DNA of the CDR3: TGTGCCAGCAGCCAAGGGGCAACTAGTGGCTACACCTTC. Complete variable domain (other parts from reference TRBV14 and TRBJ1-2): EAGVTQFPSHSVIEKGQTVTLRCDPISGHDNLYWYRRVMGKEIKFLLHFVKESKQDESGMPNNRFLAERTGGTYSTLKVQPAELEDSGVYFCASSQGATSGYTFGSGTRLTVV.

This rearrangement joins TRBV7-9 to TRBJ2-3; tentative D call: TRBD2 (7 bases). The CDR3 sequence is 14 residues long. V was cut by 5 bases and J by 0 bases, with 9 bases left in between. The germline gives CDR1 SEHNR, CDR2 FQNEAQ (reference sequence). The chain's CDR3 is CASSRGASTDTQYF. The CDR3 coding sequence is TGTGCCAGCAGCCGGGGGGCGAGCACAGATACGCAGTATTTT.

The chain is built from TRBV30 and TRBJ1-3; D is undetermined. V lost 8 bases and J lost 0, with 11 bases in between. This CDR3 contains 13 residues. Germline assignment: CDR1 GTSNPN and CDR2 SVGIG (reference sequence). This chain's CDR3 is CAQDKDSGNTIYF. DNA for the CDR3: TGTGCCCAAGACAAGGACTCTGGAAACACCATATATTTT.

With regard to this clone: The sample has other DNA sequences that encode this CDR3 too. This rearrangement joins TRBV4-2 to TRBJ2-5; 9 bases are a match to TRBD2. Trimming cost V 0 bases and J 2 bases; bases outside gene matches: 1. The CDR3 is 15 residues long. Germline V gene lookup returns CDR1 LGHNA and CDR2 YNFKEQ. The CDR3 nucleotides are TGTGCCAGCAGCCAAGAGCGGGGGGGGCAAGAGACCCAGTACTTC. Protein sequence: CASSQERGGQETQYF.

V gene TRBV6-6 combines with J gene TRBJ2-3; D unclear. The CDR3 contains 12 residues. The V gene's germline CDR1 is MNHNY and CDR2 SVGAGI (reference sequence). V gave up 8 bases and J gave up 6 bases, with 12 bases separating them. For the CDR3, the DNA is TGTGCCAGCCGCGATAGAGCGGATACGCAGTATTTT. It specifies CASRDRADTQYF.

The chain links TRBV19 to TRBJ1-3; 11 bases fit TRBD1. The V gene's germline CDR1 is LNHDA and CDR2 SQIVND (reference sequence). The CDR3 is made up of 15 amino acids. V was pared by 8 bases and J by 2 bases, with 5 bases of the junction left unmatched. The CDR3 sequence: CASGTGGFAGNTIYF. In DNA, the CDR3 is TGTGCCAGTGGGACAGGGGGATTTGCTGGAAACACCATATATTTT.

This clone has only one observation. The same CDR3 arises from other DNA sequences in this sample as well. V gene TRBV18 combines with J gene TRBJ2-5; a possible D gene is TRBD2 (7 bases). This CDR3 is built from 15 residues. V was trimmed by 3 bases and J by 6 bases, leaving 17 bases between them. CDR1 is KGHSH, CDR2 LQKENI, per germline. CDR3 residues: CASSPPGGGKKTQYF. As DNA, the CDR3 is TGTGCCAGCTCACCGCCGGGGGGCGGGAAAAAGACCCAGTACTTC.

The V and J genes are TRBV5-1 and TRBJ1-1; TRBD1 might be the D (6 bases). Germline values: CDR1 SGHRS, CDR2 YFSETQ. The CDR3 is 15 amino acids. Between the trimmed V and J ends, which lost 0 bases and 4 bases, there was a span of 13 bases. CDR3 loop: CASSLAGAQGTEAFF. CDR3 DNA sequence: TGCGCCAGCAGCTTGGCAGGGGCGCAGGGCACTGAAGCTTTCTTT.

V and J are TRBV6-5 and TRBJ2-3; 10 nucleotides agree with TRBD2. V was clipped by 8 bases and J by 13 bases; unmatched bases: 9. CDR1 and CDR2 (germline): MNHEY, SVGAGI. This CDR3 has 12 residues. CDR3 nucleotide sequence: TGTGCCAGCGGGAGTAGCGGGGGGAAAGAGTATTTT. Residues: CASGSSGGKEYF.

The rearrangement links TRBV9 to TRBJ2-1, with 9 bases identical to TRBD1. Looked up from germline, CDR1 is SGDLS and CDR2 is YYNGEE. Trimming cost V 6 bases and J 6 bases; bases outside gene matches: 10. This CDR3 has 15 residues. The CDR3 DNA reads as TGTGCCAGCACCATCACAGGGGGCTTGGCCAATGAGCAGTTCTTC. Amino acid sequence: CASTITGGLANEQFF. The variable domain in full, with the rest retrieved from reference TRBV9 and TRBJ2-1, is DSGVTQTPKHLITATGQRVTLRCSPRSGDLSVYWYQQSLDQGLQFLIQYYNGEERAKGNILERFSAQQFPDLHSELNLSSLELGDSALYFCASTITGGLANEQFFGPGTRLTVL.

With regard to this clone: A read error may account for a junction end that differs from germline. The V and J genes are TRBV6-1 and TRBJ1-2, with D unresolved. CDR1 and CDR2 (germline): MNHNS, SASEGT. This CDR3 region has 15 residues. The CDR3 here is CASSEEIGRDYGYTF. As DNA, the CDR3 is TGTGCCAGTAGTGAAGAGATCGGGAGAGACTATGGCTACACCTTC.

The V call is TRBV7-2, the J call TRBJ1-2; D is unclear. Germline CDR1 and CDR2: SGHTA and FQGNSA. The length of the CDR3 is 15 residues. With 2 bases removed from V and 2 bases from J, the gap between germline ends came to 12 bases. CDR3 amino acids: CASSLSVGNNYGYTF. The CDR3 bases are TGTGCCAGCAGCTTAAGTGTTGGAAACAACTATGGCTACACCTTC. Drawing the rest from reference TRBV7-2 and TRBJ1-2, the complete variable domain is GAGVSQSPSNKVTEKGKDVELRCDPISGHTALYWYRQSLGQGLEFLIYFQGNSAPDKSGLPSDRFSAERTGGSVSTLTIQRTQQEDSAVYLCASSLSVGNNYGYTFGSGTRLTVV.

The rearrangement uses TRBV5-1 and TRBJ1-2, with D possibly TRBD1 on 5 matching bases. V was trimmed by 5 bases and J by 2 bases, leaving 16 bases between them. Germline V gene lookup returns CDR1 SGHRS and CDR2 YFSETQ. This CDR3 is built from 15 residues. The CDR3 nucleotides are TGCGCCAGCAGACCCCCGACAGATGACAACTATGGCTACACCTTC. It is translated as CASRPPTDDNYGYTF.